This T cell receptor beta chain is drawn from a study of blood T cells in healthy people across ages. As for this clonotype: Its target is unknown.

Then a second PCR, running roughly 7 to 11 cycles, was carried out with a sample-barcoded 5' primer and a J-beta primer mix. Each CDR3 protein is one row after TCRdb ran MiXCR on the 5' RACE reads. The sample includes 700,000 to 900,000 distinct CDR3 sequences, approximately 24% of them seen just once. The V and J ends lost 10 bases and 0 bases respectively, with 10 bases between them. CDR3 size: 13 residues. The V gene's germline CDR1 is MNHEY and CDR2 SVGEGT. Study-level points and caveats: Naive T cell percentage and TCR beta diversity correlated strongly.

These data are also associated with another study on T cells of mothers and their children.

The clonotype was recovered from a boy aged 5-17 years in good health. V and J are TRBV6-2 or TRBV6-3 and TRBJ1-5; D remains unclear. Sequencing was performed on blood. CDR3 protein: CAIQAYSNQPQHF. CDR3 coding DNA: TGTGCCATTCAGGCTTATAGCAATCAGCCCCAGCATTTT.